The present TCR beta chain was sequenced within a study of blood T cell repertoires in COVID-19. Germline CDR1 is SGHVS and CDR2 is FQNEAQ. CDR3 length equals 16 residues. After removal of 5 bases from V and 2 bases from J, the junction contained 8 bases not matched to a gene. Method: immunoSEQ multiplex PCR; TCRdb's copy keeps in-frame clones and lacks some. The sample holds some 130,000 clones, 84% seen once. The table lists this clone with a count of one. The chain has TRBV7-8 and TRBJ1-5, with 8 bases aligning to TRBD1. This TCR was recovered from a man aged 40-55 years with acute COVID-19. The sample consisted of PBMCs or T cells enriched from blood (not recorded which). The CDR3 spells CASSDFGQGGNQPQHF. CDR3 bases: TGTGCCAGCAGCGATTTCGGACAGGGAGGCAATCAGCCCCAGCATTTT.